Sequencing of this TCR beta chain was carried out in a study of blood T cell repertoires in COVID-19. About the research overall: Spain, Italy and the United States supplied samples that represented acute and convalescent COVID-19. Sources were T cells, B-cell-depleted T cells, or PBMCs; the material itself was cDNA or gDNA.

In the original workflow: The authors estimated nucleated cell counts from reference gene primer amplification. Sequenced by immunoSEQ multiplex PCR; TCRdb stores in-frame clones only, minus some. The V and J calls and clone size were taken over from that table, and D and trimming were inferred from the DNA. The sample includes around 59,000 clones, about 91% of them seen just once. The CDR3 covers 14 residues. V was shortened by 0 bases and J by 8 bases, with 11 bases between the two germline ends. Looked up from germline, CDR1 is SGHKS and CDR2 is YYEKEE (reference sequence). The chain is built from TRBV5-5 and TRBJ2-2; unclear D gene. The sequencing input was peripheral blood. The receptor comes from a man between 60 and 75 years old with acute or convalescent COVID-19. This CDR3 reads CASSLGYGAGELFF. CDR3 in DNA: TGTGCCAGCAGCTTGGGGTACGGAGCTGGGGAGCTGTTTTTT.